The subject of this entry is one TCR beta chain. Antigen unknown. These data are taken from a study of cytomegalovirus exposure and HLA in healthy donors. Study-wide context: Earlier work reported 110 million or so unique TCR beta sequences from 150 million to 200 million T cells.

The V and J ends lost 6 bases and 3 bases, in that order; junction bases with no gene match: 5. The CDR3 runs to 12 residues. The germline CDR1 and CDR2 sequences are SQVTM and ANQGSEA. Study outcomes and limitations: Associated with cytomegalovirus, according to the listing, were some 150 TCR beta chains. Later work showed greater clonal expansion in HLA-associated TCR beta chains than in equally common others.

Primers: 60 Vbeta forward and 13 Jbeta reverse. Assay: immunoSEQ multiplex PCR; the TCRdb copy retains only in-frame clones and omits some. The sample contains approximately 95,000 clones, around 80% of which appear only once. Sequencing was performed on PBMCs. The clonotype comes from a man younger than 30 in good health and CMV-seropositive. The J gene is TRBJ2-7, the V gene TRBV29-1; 7 nucleotides line up with TRBD1. The CDR3 coding sequence is TGCAGCGTCCGGGACAGCCACTACGAGCAGTACTTC. Translation: CSVRDSHYEQYF.